This TCR beta chain was profiled in a study of cytomegalovirus exposure and HLA in healthy donors. Data came from immunoSEQ multiplex PCR; TCRdb stores just in-frame clones and leaves some out. The sample yields roughly 120,000 clones, roughly nine tenths seen once. This CDR3 contains 15 residues. CDR1 is LGHNA and CDR2 is YNFKEQ in the germline V gene. V was shortened by 4 bases and J by 3 bases, with 10 bases between the two germline ends. A roughly 120-subject validation cohort, separate from the roughly 670-subject first cohort, supplied the donors. General study points: CMV antigen specificity of three CMV-associated chains was confirmed in vitro. Listed as cytomegalovirus-associated were roughly 180 TCR beta chains. The TCR clusters that emerged in the first cohort tended, a later analysis found, to co-occur in the 120 or so validation repertoires.

This clone was picked up a small number of times. The antigen remains unidentified. This receptor was obtained from a man younger than 35 in good health and CMV-seropositive. The V call is TRBV4-2, the J call TRBJ1-6, with D uncertain. Sequencing used PBMCs. DNA of the CDR3: TGTGCCAGCAGCCCCCGACATAGCTATAATTCACCCCTCCACTTT. Protein product: CASSPRHSYNSPLHF.